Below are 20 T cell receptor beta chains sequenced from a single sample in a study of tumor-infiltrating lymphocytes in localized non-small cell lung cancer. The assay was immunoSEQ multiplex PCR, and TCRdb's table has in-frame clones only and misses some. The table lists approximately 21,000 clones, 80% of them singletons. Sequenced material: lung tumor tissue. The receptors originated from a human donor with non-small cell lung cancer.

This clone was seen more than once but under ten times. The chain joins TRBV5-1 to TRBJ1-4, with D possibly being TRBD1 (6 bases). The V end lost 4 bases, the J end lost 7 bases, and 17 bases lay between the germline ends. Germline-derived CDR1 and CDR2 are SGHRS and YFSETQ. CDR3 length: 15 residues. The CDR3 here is CASSLTGQPGEKLFF. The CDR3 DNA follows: TGCGCCAGCAGCCTAACTGGACAGCCTGGTGAAAAACTGTTTTTT. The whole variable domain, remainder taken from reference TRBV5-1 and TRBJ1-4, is KAGVTQTPRYLIKTRGQQVTLSCSPISGHRSVSWYQQTPGQGLQFLFEYFSETQRNKGNFPGRFSGRQFSNSRSEMNVSTLELGDSALYLCASSLTGQPGEKLFFGSGTQLSVL.

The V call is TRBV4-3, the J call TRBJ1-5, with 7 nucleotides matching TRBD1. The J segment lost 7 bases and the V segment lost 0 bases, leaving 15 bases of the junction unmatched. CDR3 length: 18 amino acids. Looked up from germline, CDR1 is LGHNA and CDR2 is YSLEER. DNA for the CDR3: TGCGCCAGCAGCCAAGAATATCCCAGACAGGGCGGAGGGCAGCCCCAGCATTTT. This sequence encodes CASSQEYPRQGGGQPQHF.

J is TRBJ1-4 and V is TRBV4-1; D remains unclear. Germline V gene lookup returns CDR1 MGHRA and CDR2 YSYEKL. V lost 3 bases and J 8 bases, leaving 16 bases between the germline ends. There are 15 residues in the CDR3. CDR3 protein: CASSQDERVGEKLFF. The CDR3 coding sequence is TGCGCCAGCAGCCAGGATGAGAGGGTTGGGGAAAAACTGTTTTTT.

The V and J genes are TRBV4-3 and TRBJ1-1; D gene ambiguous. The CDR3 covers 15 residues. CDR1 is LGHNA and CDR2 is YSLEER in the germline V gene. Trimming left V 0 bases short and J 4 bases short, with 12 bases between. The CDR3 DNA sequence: TGCGCCAGCAGCCAAGACTTTACGACACCCACTGAAGCTTTCTTT. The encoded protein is CASSQDFTTPTEAFF.

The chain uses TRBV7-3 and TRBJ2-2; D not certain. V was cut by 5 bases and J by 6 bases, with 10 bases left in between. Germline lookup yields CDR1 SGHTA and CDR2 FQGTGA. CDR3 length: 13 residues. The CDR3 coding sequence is TGTGCCAGCAGCGACTCTTTTGCCGGGGAGCTGTTTTTT. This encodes CASSDSFAGELFF. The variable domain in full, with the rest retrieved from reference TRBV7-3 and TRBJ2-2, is GAGVSQTPSNKVTEKGKYVELRCDPISGHTALYWYRQSLGQGPEFLIYFQGTGAADDSGLPNDRFFAVRPEGSVSTLKIQRTERGDSAVYLCASSDSFAGELFFGEGSRLTVL.

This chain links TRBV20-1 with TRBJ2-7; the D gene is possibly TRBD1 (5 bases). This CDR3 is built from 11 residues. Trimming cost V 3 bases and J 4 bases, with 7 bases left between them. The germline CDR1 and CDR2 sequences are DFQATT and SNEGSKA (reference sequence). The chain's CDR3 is CSARSGYEQYF. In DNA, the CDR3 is TGCAGTGCTAGGTCAGGGTACGAGCAGTACTTC.

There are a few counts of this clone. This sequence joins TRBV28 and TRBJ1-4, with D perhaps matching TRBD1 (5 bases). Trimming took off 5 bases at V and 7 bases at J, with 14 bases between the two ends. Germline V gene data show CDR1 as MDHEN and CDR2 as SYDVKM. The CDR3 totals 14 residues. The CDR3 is CASSPPGTSEKLFF. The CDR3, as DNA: TGTGCCAGCAGTCCCCCCGGGACGAGTGAAAAACTGTTTTTT.

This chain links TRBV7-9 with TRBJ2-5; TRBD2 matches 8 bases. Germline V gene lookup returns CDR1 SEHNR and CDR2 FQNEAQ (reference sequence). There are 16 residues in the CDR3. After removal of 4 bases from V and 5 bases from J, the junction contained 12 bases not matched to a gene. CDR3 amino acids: CASSSGGREDVETQYF. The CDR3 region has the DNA TGTGCCAGCAGCTCCGGAGGGCGGGAGGACGTCGAGACCCAGTACTTC.

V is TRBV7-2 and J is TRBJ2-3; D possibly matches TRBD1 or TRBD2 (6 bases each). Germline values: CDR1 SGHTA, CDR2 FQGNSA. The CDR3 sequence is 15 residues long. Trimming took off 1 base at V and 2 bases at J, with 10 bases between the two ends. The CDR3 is CASSLVGGFTDTQYF. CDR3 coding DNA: TGTGCCAGCAGCTTAGTGGGGGGCTTCACAGATACGCAGTATTTT.

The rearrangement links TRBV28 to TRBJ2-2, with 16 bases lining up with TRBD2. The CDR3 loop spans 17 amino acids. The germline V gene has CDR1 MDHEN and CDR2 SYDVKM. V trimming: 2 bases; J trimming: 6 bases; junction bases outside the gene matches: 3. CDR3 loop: CASSLRGLAGGPGELFF. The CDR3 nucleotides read TGTGCCAGCAGTTTACGGGGACTAGCGGGAGGGCCCGGGGAGCTGTTTTTT.

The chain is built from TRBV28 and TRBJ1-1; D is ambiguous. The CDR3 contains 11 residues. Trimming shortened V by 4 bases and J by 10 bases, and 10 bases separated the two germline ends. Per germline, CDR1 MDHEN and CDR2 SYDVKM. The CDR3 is CASSSRRGAFF. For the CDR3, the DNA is TGTGCCAGCAGTTCCCGCCGGGGAGCTTTCTTT.

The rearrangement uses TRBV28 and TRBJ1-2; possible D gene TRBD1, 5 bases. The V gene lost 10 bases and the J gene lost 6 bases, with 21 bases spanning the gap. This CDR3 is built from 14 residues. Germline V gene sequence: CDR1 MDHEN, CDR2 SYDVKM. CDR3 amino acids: CATEFPGAVNGYTF. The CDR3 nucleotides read TGTGCCACCGAATTCCCCGGGGCAGTGAATGGCTACACCTTC.

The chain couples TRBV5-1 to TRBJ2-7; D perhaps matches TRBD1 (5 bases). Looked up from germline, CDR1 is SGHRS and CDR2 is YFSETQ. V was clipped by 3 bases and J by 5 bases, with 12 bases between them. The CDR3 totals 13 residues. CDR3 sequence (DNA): TGCGCCAGCAGCTCCGACAGTACCCACGAGCAGTACTTC. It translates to CASSSDSTHEQYF.

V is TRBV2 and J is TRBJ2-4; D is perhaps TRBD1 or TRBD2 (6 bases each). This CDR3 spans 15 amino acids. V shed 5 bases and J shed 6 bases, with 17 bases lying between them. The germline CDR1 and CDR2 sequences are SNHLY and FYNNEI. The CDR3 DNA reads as TGTGCCAGCAGTCAAGACGGGGGCCTGGGAAACATTCAGTACTTC. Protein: CASSQDGGLGNIQYF.

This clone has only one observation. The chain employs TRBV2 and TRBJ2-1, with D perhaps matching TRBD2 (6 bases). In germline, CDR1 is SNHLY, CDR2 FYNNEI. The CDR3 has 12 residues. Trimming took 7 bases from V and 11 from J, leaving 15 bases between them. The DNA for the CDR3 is TGTGCCAGCAAAGAAACGGGAGTCCAGCAGTTCTTC. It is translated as CASKETGVQQFF.

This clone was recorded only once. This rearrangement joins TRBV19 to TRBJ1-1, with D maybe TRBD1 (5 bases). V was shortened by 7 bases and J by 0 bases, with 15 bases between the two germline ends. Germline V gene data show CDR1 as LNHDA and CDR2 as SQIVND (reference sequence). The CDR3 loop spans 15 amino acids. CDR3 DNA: TGTGCCAGTAACCCTTATGCAGGGATGAACACTGAAGCTTTCTTT. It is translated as CASNPYAGMNTEAFF.

CDR3 bases: TGTGCCAGTGGCCGGGACTTTCTTTACGAGCAGTACTTC. As protein: CASGRDFLYEQYF. This chain connects TRBV7-2 to TRBJ2-7; TRBD2 is a possible D gene (6 bases). V lost 9 bases and J lost 4, with 16 bases in between. Germline values: CDR1 SGHTA, CDR2 FQGNSA. CDR3 size: 13 residues. The variable domain in full, completed from reference TRBV7-2 and TRBJ2-7, reads GAGVSQSPSNKVTEKGKDVELRCDPISGHTALYWYRQSLGQGLEFLIYFQGNSAPDKSGLPSDRFSAERTGGSVSTLTIQRTQQEDSAVYLCASGRDFLYEQYFGPGTRLTVT.

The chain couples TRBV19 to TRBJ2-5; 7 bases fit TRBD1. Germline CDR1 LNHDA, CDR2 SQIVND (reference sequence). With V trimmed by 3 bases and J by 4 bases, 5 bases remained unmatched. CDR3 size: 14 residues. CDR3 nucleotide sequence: TGTGCCAGTAGTATGGGACAGTGGGGAGAGACCCAGTACTTC. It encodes CASSMGQWGETQYF.

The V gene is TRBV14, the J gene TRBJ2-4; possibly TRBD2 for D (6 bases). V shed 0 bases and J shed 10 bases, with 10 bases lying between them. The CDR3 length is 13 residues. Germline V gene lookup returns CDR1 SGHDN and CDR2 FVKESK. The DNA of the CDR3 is TGTGCCAGCAGCCAAGATCACGGGGGAATTCAGTACTTC. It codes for CASSQDHGGIQYF.

The CDR3 spells CASSQVPGANEQFF. In DNA, the CDR3 is TGCGCCAGCAGCCAAGTACCAGGGGCGAATGAGCAGTTCTTC. This sequence joins TRBV4-3 and TRBJ2-1, with TRBD1 as a possible D gene (6 bases). The CDR3 consists of 14 residues. The germline gives CDR1 LGHNA, CDR2 YSLEER. Trimming took off 1 base at V and 7 bases at J, with 11 bases between the two ends.